These T cell receptor beta chains were read from a single sample in a study of T-cell reconstitution after alpha-beta-depleted transplantation in children. TCRdb used MiXCR to reprocess the PCR reads, holding one entry per CDR3 protein. The profile shows a few hundred thousand distinct CDR3 sequences, roughly a quarter of them singletons. Sequenced material: PBMCs, taken before TCRalphabeta/CD19-depleted stem cell transplant. The receptors were sampled from a boy younger than two with Wiskott-Aldrich syndrome, due to receive a stem cell transplant. The CDR3 runs from the conserved cysteine through the conserved F or W. A D gene is named only where the DNA matches it firmly. Clone sizes are given selectively: once, few, many, or a class where the clone is expanded.

clone_size j_call v_call d_call cdr3_aa cdr3_nt
NA TRBJ2-1 TRBV20-1 TRBD1 CSAMKDRAYNEQFF TGCAGTGCCATGAAGGACAGGGCTTACAATGAGCAGTTCTTC
NA TRBJ1-1 TRBV11-2 NA CASSFPRQSSAMNTEAFF TGTGCCAGCAGCTTCCCCCGACAGTCGTCGGCGATGAACACTGAAGCTTTCTTT
NA TRBJ2-2 TRBV5-1 TRBD2 CASSLILAAGELFF TGCGCCAGCAGCTTGATCCTAGCGGCCGGGGAGCTGTTTTTT
NA TRBJ2-4 TRBV28 NA CASSSPLAPKNIQYF TGTGCCAGCAGTTCCCCCCTAGCGCCCAAAAACATTCAGTACTTC
once TRBJ2-7 TRBV6-1 NA CASSEGLRGKYF TGTGCCAGCAGTGAAGGGCTCCGAGGCAAGTACTTC
NA TRBJ2-7 TRBV5-1 TRBD2 CASKTSVSSYEQYF TGCGCCAGCAAAACTAGCGTGAGCTCCTACGAGCAGTACTTC
NA TRBJ2-6 TRBV28 NA CATRTGSGANVLTF TGTGCCACACGTACGGGGTCTGGGGCCAACGTCCTGACTTTC
many TRBJ1-5 TRBV5-1 NA CASSLSGVGNQPQHF TGCGCCAGCAGCTTGTCCGGGGTAGGCAATCAGCCCCAGCATTTT
NA TRBJ2-2 TRBV6-1 TRBD1 CASSAKRQGDTGELFF TGTGCCAGCAGTGCGAAGAGACAGGGGGACACCGGGGAGCTGTTTTTT
many TRBJ1-3 TRBV5-8 NA CASSSPLDRAGNTIYF TGTGCCAGCAGCTCTCCCCTCGACAGAGCTGGAAACACCATATATTTT
few TRBJ2-3 TRBV20-1 NA CSARDLSRAAVDTQYF TGCAGTGCTAGAGATCTTAGTCGGGCAGCAGTGGATACGCAGTATTTT
NA TRBJ2-7 TRBV18 NA CASSAQGVVDYEQYF TGTGCCAGCTCAGCTCAGGGCGTTGTGGACTACGAGCAGTACTTC
NA TRBJ2-1 TRBV20-1 TRBD2 CSARTPSGGNEQFF TGCAGTGCTAGAACCCCATCGGGGGGCAATGAGCAGTTCTTC
NA TRBJ2-7 TRBV29-1 TRBD1 CSVGAGGVAYEQYF TGCAGCGTTGGGGCAGGGGGCGTCGCCTACGAGCAGTACTTC
NA TRBJ2-1 TRBV20-1 NA CSANRGSKDNEQFF TGCAGTGCTAACCGCGGCTCTAAGGATAATGAGCAGTTCTTC
few TRBJ2-1 TRBV6-1 NA CASSGWEIISDEQFF TGTGCCAGCAGTGGGTGGGAGATCATTAGCGATGAGCAGTTCTTC
few TRBJ2-5 TRBV5-1 TRBD1 CASSRKGAETQYF TGCGCCAGCAGCAGAAAGGGGGCTGAGACCCAGTACTTC
NA TRBJ1-3 TRBV3-1 NA CASSSTTGIDSGNTIYF TGTGCCAGCAGCTCAACTACAGGGATCGACTCTGGAAACACCATATATTTT
few TRBJ1-1 TRBV20-1 NA CSASTMNTEAFF TGCAGTGCGAGCACAATGAACACTGAAGCTTTCTTT
once TRBJ2-1 TRBV5-1 NA CASSSELAPRYNEQFF TGCGCCAGCAGCTCCGAATTAGCCCCTCGGTACAATGAGCAGTTCTTC
few TRBJ1-5 TRBV15 NA CATSRVAVRQFSNQPQHF TGTGCCACCAGCAGAGTGGCCGTGAGGCAATTCAGCAATCAGCCCCAGCATTTT
NA TRBJ2-3 TRBV6-5 TRBD2 CASIPLAGGRDTQYF TGTGCCAGCATCCCGCTAGCGGGAGGGAGAGATACGCAGTATTTT
few TRBJ1-1 TRBV10-3 NA CAISESYGGMNTEAFF TGTGCCATCAGTGAGAGTTATGGGGGTATGAACACTGAAGCTTTCTTT
NA TRBJ2-3 TRBV29-1 TRBD2 CSVDPSGRSDTQYF TGCAGCGTTGATCCTAGCGGGAGGTCAGATACGCAGTATTTT